One sample yielded the 6 T cell receptor beta chains listed below, sequenced in a study of CD8 T cells in ankylosing spondylitis. TCRdb passed the 5' RACE reads through MiXCR, listing each CDR3 protein once. The repertoire holds more than 100,000 distinct CDR3 sequences, with around 10% as singletons. Sequencing was carried out using blood, either unsorted or a sorted T cell fraction (not recorded which). Every receptor here comes from a female donor with ankylosing spondylitis or in good health (not recorded which).

This clonotype was counted at least ten times. The rearrangement joins TRBV3-1 to TRBJ2-2; D ambiguous. The CDR3 runs 12 residues. Trimming removed 3 bases from V and 6 bases from J, with 5 bases in between. CDR1 and CDR2 (germline): LGHDT, YNNKEL (reference sequence). CDR3 bases: TGTGCCAGCAGCCAGGGTCCCGGGGAGCTGTTTTTT. Translated: CASSQGPGELFF. Using reference TRBV3-1 and TRBJ2-2 for the parts outside the CDR3, the full variable domain is DTAVSQTPKYLVTQMGNDKSIKCEQNLGHDTMYWYKQDSKKFLKIMFSYNNKELIINETVPNRFSPKSPDKAHLNLHINSLELGDSAVYFCASSQGPGELFFGEGSRLTVL.

The V gene is TRBV11-2, the J gene TRBJ2-7, with D possibly matching TRBD2 (5 bases). V was clipped by 4 bases and J by 3 bases, with 16 bases between them. Germline V CDR1 and CDR2: SGHAT, FQNNGV. The CDR3 covers 15 residues. The DNA for the CDR3 is TGTGCCAGCAGCTCAGCCCCGGGAAACCACTACGAGCAGTACTTC. Translated, it gives CASSSAPGNHYEQYF.

This clonotype was counted at least ten times. Sequence at one end of the junction differs from germline and may be a read error. This chain links TRBV12-3 or TRBV12-4 with TRBJ2-2; 12 nucleotides line up with TRBD2. The CDR3 has 15 residues. Here the CDR3 DNA reads TGTGCCAGCAGTCTAGCGGGGGGGCTCGCCGGGGAGCTGTTTTTT. Protein sequence: CASSLAGGLAGELFF.

A remark on this clonotype: The conserved closing phenylalanine or tryptophan is absent in this CDR3, likely reflecting a read error. The chain is built from TRBV5-1 and TRBJ2-3, with TRBD2 matching 10 bases. The CDR3 is 16 amino acids. V lost 5 bases, J lost 0 bases, and 6 bases stayed unmatched. Germline-derived CDR1 and CDR2 are SGHRS and YFSETQ. CDR3 in DNA: TGCGCCAGCAGATCGTGGACTAGCGGTAGCACAGATACGCAGTATTTA. Its translation is CASRSWTSGSTDTQYL.

This rearrangement joins TRBV5-1 to TRBJ1-2, with TRBD1 identical over 12 bases. The CDR3 consists of 16 residues. Germline V lookup: CDR1 SGHRS, CDR2 YFSETQ. The V gene end was trimmed by 1 base and the J gene end by 6 bases; junction bases not matched to a gene: 7. Here the CDR3 reads CASSLHPGQGADGYTF. The CDR3 DNA is TGCGCCAGCAGCTTGCATCCGGGACAGGGGGCTGATGGCTACACCTTC.

This clonotype came up many times. V gene TRBV7-8 combines with J gene TRBJ1-1; unclear D gene. The V gene's germline CDR1 is SGHVS and CDR2 FQNEAQ. This CDR3 is 11 amino acids long. Trimming removed 7 bases from V and 5 bases from J, with 8 bases in between. CDR3 loop: CASIMDTEAFF. In nucleotides, the CDR3 is TGTGCCAGCATCATGGATACTGAAGCTTTCTTT.